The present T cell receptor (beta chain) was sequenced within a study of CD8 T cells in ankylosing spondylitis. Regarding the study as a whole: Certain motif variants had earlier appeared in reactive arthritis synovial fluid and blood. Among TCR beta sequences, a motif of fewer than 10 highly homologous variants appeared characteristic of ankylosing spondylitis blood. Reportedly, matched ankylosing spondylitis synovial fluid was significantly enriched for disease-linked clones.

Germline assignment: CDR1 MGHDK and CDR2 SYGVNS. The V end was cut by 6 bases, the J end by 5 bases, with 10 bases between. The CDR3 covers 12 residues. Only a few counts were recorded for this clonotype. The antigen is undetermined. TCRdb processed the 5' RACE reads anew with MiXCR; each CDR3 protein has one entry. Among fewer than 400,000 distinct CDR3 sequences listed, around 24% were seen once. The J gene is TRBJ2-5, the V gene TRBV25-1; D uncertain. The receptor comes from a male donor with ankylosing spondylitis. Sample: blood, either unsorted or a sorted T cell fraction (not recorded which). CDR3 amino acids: CASSYDLETQYF. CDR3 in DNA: TGTGCCAGCAGCTACGATCTGGAGACCCAGTACTTC.